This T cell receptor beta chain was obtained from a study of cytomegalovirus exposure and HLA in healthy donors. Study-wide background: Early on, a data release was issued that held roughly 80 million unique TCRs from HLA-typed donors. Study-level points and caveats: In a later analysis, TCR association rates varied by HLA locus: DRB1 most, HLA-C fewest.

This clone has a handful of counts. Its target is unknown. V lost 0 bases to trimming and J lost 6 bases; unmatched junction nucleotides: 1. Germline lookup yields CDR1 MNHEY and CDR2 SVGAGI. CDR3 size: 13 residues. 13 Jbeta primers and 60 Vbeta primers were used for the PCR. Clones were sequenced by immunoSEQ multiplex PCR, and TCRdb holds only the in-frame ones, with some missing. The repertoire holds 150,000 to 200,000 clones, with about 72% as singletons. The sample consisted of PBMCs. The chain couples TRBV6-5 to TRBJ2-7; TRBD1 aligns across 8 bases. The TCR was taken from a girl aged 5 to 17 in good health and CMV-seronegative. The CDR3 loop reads CASSYSDRAEQYF. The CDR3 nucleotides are TGTGCCAGCAGTTACTCGGACAGGGCCGAGCAGTACTTC.